These 10 T cell receptor beta chains originate from one sample sequenced in a study of cytomegalovirus exposure and HLA in healthy donors. 13 Jbeta primers and 60 Vbeta primers were used for the PCR. Produced via immunoSEQ multiplex PCR; TCRdb's table is partial and in-frame only. Of roughly 120,000 clones detected, about 81% appear once; the ten largest clones hold 1.1%. The sequenced sample consisted of PBMCs. These receptors were obtained from a woman aged 25 to 39 in good health and CMV-seronegative.

This chain connects TRBV6-1 to TRBJ2-2; tentatively, D is TRBD2 (7 bases). There are 14 residues in the CDR3. Trimming cost V 7 bases and J 1 base, with 10 bases left between them. Germline V gives CDR1 MNHNS, CDR2 SASEGT. CDR3 sequence (DNA): TGTGCCAGCACCGGGGGGCGGAACACCGGGGAGCTGTTTTTT. It codes for CASTGGRNTGELFF.

The chain couples TRBV4-3 to TRBJ2-2; 12 bases map to TRBD1. Looked up from germline, CDR1 is LGHNA and CDR2 is YSLEER. This CDR3 region has 17 residues. V lost 3 bases, J lost 2 bases, and 4 bases stayed unmatched. This CDR3 reads CASSQGQGATNTGELFF. The CDR3 DNA sequence: TGCGCCAGCAGCCAGGGACAGGGGGCGACCAACACCGGGGAGCTGTTTTTT.

The J gene is TRBJ2-7, the V gene TRBV6-6; 12 nucleotides align to TRBD1. CDR1 is MNHNY, CDR2 SVGAGI, per germline (reference sequence). The trim removed 6 bases at V and 6 bases at J, leaving 9 bases unmatched. CDR3 length equals 15 residues. The chain's CDR3 is CASRGGQGAGAEQYF. CDR3 bases: TGTGCCAGCAGAGGGGGACAGGGGGCTGGGGCCGAGCAGTACTTC.

V and J are TRBV5-1 and TRBJ2-7; 9 bases agree with TRBD1. The CDR3 covers 14 residues. Germline-derived CDR1 and CDR2 are SGHRS and YFSETQ. Unmatched junction bases numbered 7, after V lost 4 bases and J lost 5 bases. CDR3 sequence: CASSGGQGFNEQYF. The CDR3 region has the DNA TGCGCCAGCAGCGGGGGACAGGGTTTTAACGAGCAGTACTTC. The full variable domain, its missing parts supplied by reference TRBV5-1 and TRBJ2-7, is KAGVTQTPRYLIKTRGQQVTLSCSPISGHRSVSWYQQTPGQGLQFLFEYFSETQRNKGNFPGRFSGRQFSNSRSEMNVSTLELGDSALYLCASSGGQGFNEQYFGPGTRLTVT.

The V and J genes are TRBV18 and TRBJ2-1; the D gene is possibly TRBD1 (6 bases). The CDR3 runs 13 residues. V was trimmed by 10 bases and J by 4 bases, leaving 14 bases between them. Germline CDR1 reads KGHSH; CDR2 reads LQKENI. The CDR3 nucleotides are TGTGCCACTAACCCACAGGGTTACAATGAGCAGTTCTTC. Translated, it gives CATNPQGYNEQFF.

This sequence joins TRBV19 and TRBJ2-3, with D hard to call. This CDR3 spans 15 amino acids. Trimming took 2 bases from V and 0 from J, leaving 9 bases between them. The germline gives CDR1 LNHDA, CDR2 SQIVND (reference sequence). CDR3 sequence (DNA): TGTGCCAGTAGTATAAGCTCTGCTAGCACAGATACGCAGTATTTT. Residues: CASSISSASTDTQYF.

The genes are TRBV6-6 and TRBJ1-3; D unresolved. V shed 7 bases and J shed 0 bases, with 10 bases lying between them. CDR3 length equals 14 residues. The V gene's germline CDR1 is MNHNY and CDR2 SVGAGI (reference sequence). The CDR3 spells CASKNPSSGNTIYF. CDR3 bases: TGTGCCAGCAAAAACCCGAGCTCTGGAAACACCATATATTTT.

The CDR3 region has the DNA TGTGCCAGCAGCTTAGGACTAGCGGGAGTCGAGACCCAGTACTTC. Translation: CASSLGLAGVETQYF. The V call is TRBV7-9, the J call TRBJ2-5; 12 bases align to TRBD2. The CDR3 contains 15 residues. Germline CDR1 is SEHNR and CDR2 is FQNEAQ (reference sequence). The trim removed 1 base at V and 5 bases at J, leaving 2 bases unmatched.

The gene calls are TRBV6-1 and TRBJ2-1, with D possibly being TRBD2 (5 bases). V dropped 2 bases and J dropped 7 bases, with 12 bases sitting between them. This CDR3 region has 14 residues. Germline-derived CDR1 and CDR2 are MNHNS and SASEGT. CDR3: CASSEFESGNEQFF. CDR3 DNA: TGTGCCAGCAGTGAATTCGAATCGGGAAATGAGCAGTTCTTC.

The rearrangement links TRBV28 to TRBJ2-3, with 8 bases lining up with TRBD2. The CDR3 has 15 amino acids. Looked up from germline, CDR1 is MDHEN and CDR2 is SYDVKM. The ends lost 2 bases at V and 5 bases at J; junction bases unmatched: 6. The CDR3 loop is CASSLASGSEDTQYF. The CDR3 nucleotides read TGTGCCAGCAGTTTAGCCAGCGGGAGTGAAGATACGCAGTATTTT.